The rows below give T cell receptor beta chains drawn from one sample of a study of Ad26.COV2.S vaccination and SARS-CoV-2 variants. Here immunoSEQ multiplex PCR was the method, and the copy in TCRdb shows in-frame clones only, minus some. The sample includes 380,000 or so clones, 85% to 90% of them seen just once. The sample was peripheral blood, taken in a trial of Ad26.COV2.S vaccine versus placebo. Source of these receptors: a person aged 18 to 59 who received the Ad26.COV2.S COVID-19 vaccine or a placebo. Each CDR3 is given with its conserved first and last residue. The D gene is left open where the match is weak. Expanded clones get a size class; other rows say once, few or many, or leave the size out.

V	J	size	D	DNA	CDR3
TRBV28	TRBJ1-4	NA	TRBD1	TGTGCCAGCAGTTTAAGACAGGGTGGTGAAAAACTGTTTTTT	CASSLRQGGEKLFF
TRBV13	TRBJ1-1	NA	NA	TGTGCCAGCAGCTTAAGGGGGAACACTGAAGCTTTCTTT	CASSLRGNTEAFF
TRBV21-1	TRBJ2-2	NA	NA	TGTGCCAGCAGCCGTGGGAACACCGGGGAGCTGTTTTTT	CASSRGNTGELFF
TRBV18	TRBJ2-2	NA	TRBD1	TGTGCCAGCTCACTGGGGACAGACACCGGGGAGCTGTTTTTT	CASSLGTDTGELFF
TRBV28	TRBJ1-5	NA	NA	TGTGCCAGCAGGCCCGGTAGGCTGGGGGGTCAGCCCCAGCATTTT	CASRPGRLGGQPQHF
TRBV6-4	TRBJ1-4	NA	TRBD1	TGTGCCAGCAGTGAAGCAGGGGGGTTGGAAAAACTGTTTTTT	CASSEAGGLEKLFF
TRBV9	TRBJ1-1	NA	NA	TGTGCCAGCAGCGAGACAGGAGGTGTCACTGAAGCTTTCTTT	CASSETGGVTEAFF
TRBV7-9	TRBJ1-4	few	TRBD1	TGTGCCAGCAGACCGACAGGGTTTAATGAAAAACTGTTTTTT	CASRPTGFNEKLFF
TRBV7-6	TRBJ2-2	NA	NA	TGTGCCAGCAGCTTAAGCGGGAACACCGGGGAGCTGTTTTTT	CASSLSGNTGELFF
TRBV30	TRBJ1-1	NA	TRBD1	TGTGCCTGGAGTAGAGGACAGGGGGAAGGGGACACTGAAGCTTTCTTT	CAWSRGQGEGDTEAFF
TRBV28	TRBJ2-5	NA	TRBD2	TGTGCCAGCAGTTCCTTGAGACTAGCGGTCCTCCAAGAGACCCAGTACTTC	CASSSLRLAVLQETQYF
TRBV5-1	TRBJ2-1	NA	NA	TGCGCCAGCAGCTTGGATATTCACCGGTTCTTC	CASSLDIHRFF
TRBV5-4	TRBJ2-3	NA	NA	TGTGCCAGCAGCTTGCCCGGAGAAAAGGCGGATACGCAGTATTTT	CASSLPGEKADTQYF
TRBV10-3	TRBJ2-3	NA	NA	TGTGCCATCAGTGAAGGCCAGGGAGGCACAGATACGCAGTATTTT	CAISEGQGGTDTQYF
TRBV12-5	TRBJ2-4	NA	NA	TGTGCTAGTGGTTTGGTTTCAGGCATTCAGTACTTC	CASGLVSGIQYF
TRBV10-3	TRBJ2-5	NA	NA	TGTGCCACAAGTGGGGAGTTGGAGACCCAGTACTTC	CATSGELETQYF
TRBV28	TRBJ2-7	NA	TRBD1	TGTGCCAGCAGTCGGGACAGCACCTACGAGCAGTACTTC	CASSRDSTYEQYF
TRBV2	TRBJ1-6	NA	TRBD1	TGTGCCAGCAGTGTCTGGGGTTACACCGGGACAGGGGGTTCACCCCTCCACTTT	CASSVWGYTGTGGSPLHF
TRBV4-2	TRBJ2-1	NA	TRBD1	TGTGCCAGCAGTCGGACAGGGCCCTACAATGAGCAGTTCTTC	CASSRTGPYNEQFF
TRBV4-2	TRBJ1-3	NA	TRBD1	TGTGCCAGCAGCCAAGATCTAACAGGGGGTATTTCTGGAAACACCATATATTTT	CASSQDLTGGISGNTIYF
TRBV6-2/TRBV6-3	TRBJ2-3	NA	TRBD1	TGTGCCAGCAGTTCCCTTGACAGGGCCACAGATACGCAGTATTTT	CASSSLDRATDTQYF
TRBV13	TRBJ1-6	NA	TRBD1	TGTGCCAGCAGCTTAGCTCTCAGGGACAGGGCAAATTCACCCCTCCACTTT	CASSLALRDRANSPLHF
TRBV13	TRBJ2-2	NA	TRBD2	TGTGCCAGCAGCTTCACTAGCGGGTTGAACACCGGGGAGCTGTTTTTT	CASSFTSGLNTGELFF
TRBV7-2	TRBJ1-6	NA	NA	TGTGCCAGCAGCCAAATTGTGGGGAATTCACCCCTCCACTTT	CASSQIVGNSPLHF